These 5 T cell receptor beta chains were sequenced from one sample in a study of T cells after yellow fever vaccination. TCRdb independently ran MiXCR on the 5' RACE reads; one entry per CDR3 protein. The sample contains fewer than 350,000 distinct CDR3 sequences, roughly 3.5% of which appear only once. The material sequenced was PBMCs, taken on the day of the yellow fever booster vaccination. Every receptor here comes from a man aged 18 to 30 who received the YFV17D yellow fever vaccine.

This clonotype was seen only a few times. The chain uses TRBV12-3 or TRBV12-4 and TRBJ1-3; a weak D match, TRBD1 (5 bases). The CDR3 is 16 amino acids. Deletions cut 6 bases from V and 1 base from J, with 16 bases between. The CDR3 reads CASREGLWSSGNTIYF. The DNA of the CDR3 is TGTGCCAGCAGAGAGGGGTTATGGTCATCTGGAAACACCATATATTTT.

This clonotype came up a few times. The chain joins TRBV12-3 or TRBV12-4 to TRBJ2-5; 12 bases are a match to TRBD2. Trimming removed 6 bases from V and 4 bases from J; junction bases left unmatched: 3. The CDR3 sequence is 14 residues long. For the CDR3, the DNA is TGTGCCAGCAGGCTAGCGGGGGGGATAGAGACCCAGTACTTC. Translation gives CASRLAGGIETQYF.

This clonotype was detected many times. The chain is built from TRBV5-1 and TRBJ2-5; TRBD1 might be the D (6 bases). CDR3 length: 16 residues. The ends were cut back, 1 base at V and 1 base at J, with 14 bases in the middle. The V gene's germline CDR1 is SGHRS and CDR2 YFSETQ. The CDR3 loop reads CASSLPKGQTQETQYF. The CDR3 DNA reads as TGCGCCAGCAGCTTGCCAAAAGGACAGACCCAAGAGACCCAGTACTTC.

There are many counts of this clonotype. The chain recombines TRBV20-1 with TRBJ1-3; the D is unclear. Germline V gene data show CDR1 as DFQATT and CDR2 as SNEGSKA (reference sequence). V shed 6 bases and J shed 2 bases, with 11 bases lying between them. This CDR3 has 13 residues. DNA for the CDR3: TGCAGTGCCCTCGGGGAGGCTGGAAACACCATATATTTT. Its protein product is CSALGEAGNTIYF.

In its sample, this clonotype was seen many times. This chain links TRBV6-5 with TRBJ1-5; TRBD1 aligns across 7 bases. The CDR3 has 15 residues. Losses at the gene ends were 5 bases for V and 7 bases for J; bases not matched to a gene: 11. The germline CDR1 and CDR2 sequences are MNHEY and SVGAGI. The CDR3 loop is CASSPGTVHGQPQHF. The CDR3 nucleotides read TGTGCCAGCAGTCCCGGGACAGTCCATGGACAGCCCCAGCATTTT.